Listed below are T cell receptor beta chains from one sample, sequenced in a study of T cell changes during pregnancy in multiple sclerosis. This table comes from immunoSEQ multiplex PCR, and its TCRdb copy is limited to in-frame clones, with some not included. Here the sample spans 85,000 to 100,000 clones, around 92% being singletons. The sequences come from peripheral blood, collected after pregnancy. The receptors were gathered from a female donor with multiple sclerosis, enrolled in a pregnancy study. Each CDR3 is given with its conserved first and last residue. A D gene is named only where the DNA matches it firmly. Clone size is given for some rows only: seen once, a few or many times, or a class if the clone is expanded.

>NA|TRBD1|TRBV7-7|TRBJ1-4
CASSPGTGGEKLFF
TGTGCCAGCAGCCCCGGGACAGGGGGTGAAAAACTGTTTTTT
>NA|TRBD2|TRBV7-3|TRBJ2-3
CASGTSGATDTQYF
TGTGCCAGCGGGACTAGCGGGGCCACAGATACGCAGTATTTT
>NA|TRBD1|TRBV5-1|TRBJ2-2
CASSSPPGTGDNTGELFF
TGCGCCAGCAGCTCGCCCCCCGGGACAGGGGACAACACCGGGGAGCTGTTTTTT
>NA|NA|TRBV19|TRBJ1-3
CASRGAASGNTIYF
TGTGCCAGTAGGGGAGCGGCCTCTGGAAACACCATATATTTT
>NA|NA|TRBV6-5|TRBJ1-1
CASSSVATEAFF
TGTGCCAGCAGTTCAGTAGCGACTGAAGCTTTCTTT
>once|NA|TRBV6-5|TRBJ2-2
CASSYGAGTGELFF
TGTGCCAGCAGTTACGGGGCAGGAACCGGGGAGCTGTTTTTT
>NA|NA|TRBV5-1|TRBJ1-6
CASSLGYRENSPLHF
TGCGCCAGCAGCTTGGGGTACAGGGAGAATTCACCCCTCCACTTT
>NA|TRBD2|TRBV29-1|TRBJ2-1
CSVEVRTSGGPYNEQFF
TGCAGCGTTGAAGTACGGACTAGCGGGGGCCCCTACAATGAGCAGTTCTTC
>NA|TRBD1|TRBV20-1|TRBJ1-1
CSPDRDEAFF
TGCAGCCCGGACAGGGATGAAGCTTTCTTT
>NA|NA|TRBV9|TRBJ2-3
CASSVRREPSTDTQYF
TGTGCCAGCAGCGTACGAAGGGAGCCTAGCACAGATACGCAGTATTTT
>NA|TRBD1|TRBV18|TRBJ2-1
CASSPYGQAQFF
TGTGCCAGCTCACCTTACGGACAGGCCCAGTTCTTC
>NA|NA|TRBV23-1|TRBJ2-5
CASSQSGGTPSETQYF
TGCGCCAGCAGTCAATCTGGCGGGACTCCTTCAGAGACCCAGTACTTC
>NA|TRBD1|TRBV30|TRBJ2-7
CAWSHGTGYEQYF
TGTGCCTGGAGCCACGGGACAGGTTACGAGCAGTACTTC
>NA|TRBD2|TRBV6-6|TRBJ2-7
CASGSSGASSYEQYF
TGTGCCAGCGGGAGTAGCGGGGCCAGCTCCTACGAGCAGTACTTC
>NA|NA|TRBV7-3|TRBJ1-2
CASSATGRGYTF
TGTGCCAGCAGCGCTACAGGGAGAGGCTACACCTTC
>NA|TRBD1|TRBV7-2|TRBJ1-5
CASSERRGTGNQPQHF
TGTGCCAGCAGCGAGAGAAGGGGGACAGGGAATCAGCCCCAGCATTTT
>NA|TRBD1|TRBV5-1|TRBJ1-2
CASSPDTGGYGYTF
TGCGCCAGCAGCCCAGACACAGGGGGGTATGGCTACACCTTC
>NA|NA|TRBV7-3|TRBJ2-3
CASSLTSGFTDTQYF
TGTGCCAGCAGCTTAACTAGCGGATTCACAGATACGCAGTATTTT
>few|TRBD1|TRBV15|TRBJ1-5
CATSREGWGQGARQPQHF
TGTGCCACCAGCAGAGAGGGGTGGGGACAGGGGGCGCGACAGCCCCAGCATTTT
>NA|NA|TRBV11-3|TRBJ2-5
CASSIRAVGGETQYF
TGTGCCAGCAGCATCAGAGCTGTGGGGGGAGAGACCCAGTACTTC
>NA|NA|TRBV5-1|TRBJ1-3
CASRLGQILSGNTIYF
TGCGCCAGCAGGCTTGGACAGATACTCTCTGGAAACACCATATATTTT
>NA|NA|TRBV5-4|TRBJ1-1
CASSSPQGSTEAFF
TGTGCCAGCAGCTCCCCCCAGGGGTCCACTGAAGCTTTCTTT
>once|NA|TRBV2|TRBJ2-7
CASRKGAGYEQYF
TGTGCCAGCAGAAAGGGTGCGGGGTACGAGCAGTACTTC
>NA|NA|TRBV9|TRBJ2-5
CASSVGQGRGETQYF
TGTGCCAGCAGCGTAGGCCAAGGGCGGGGAGAGACCCAGTACTTC
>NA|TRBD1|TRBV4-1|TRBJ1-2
CASSRGQEDYGYTF
TGCGCCAGCAGCCGGGGACAGGAAGACTATGGCTACACCTTC
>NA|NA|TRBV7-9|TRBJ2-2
CASSLGTVNTGELFF
TGTGCCAGCAGCTTAGGGACAGTCAACACCGGGGAGCTGTTTTTT
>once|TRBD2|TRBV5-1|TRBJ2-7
CASRGGIDEQYF
TGCGCCAGCAGGGGGGGGATCGACGAGCAGTACTTC
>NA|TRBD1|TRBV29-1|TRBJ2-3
CSVDQDRVGGDTQYF
TGCAGCGTTGATCAGGACAGGGTTGGGGGAGATACGCAGTATTTT
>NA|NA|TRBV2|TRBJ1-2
CASSEGGGYYGYTF
TGTGCCAGCAGTGAGGGCGGGGGATATTATGGCTACACCTTC
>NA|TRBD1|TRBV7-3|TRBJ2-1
CASSLNRGGNEQFF
TGTGCCAGCAGCTTAAACAGGGGTGGCAATGAGCAGTTCTTC
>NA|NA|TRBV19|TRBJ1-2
CASSMSREDYGYTF
TGTGCCAGTAGTATGTCCAGGGAGGACTATGGCTACACCTTC
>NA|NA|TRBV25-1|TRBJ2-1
CASSDGRGYNEQFF
TGTGCCAGCAGTGACGGGAGAGGGTACAATGAGCAGTTCTTC
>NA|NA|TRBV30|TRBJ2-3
CAYRGLSTDTQYF
TGTGCCTACAGGGGACTTAGCACAGATACGCAGTATTTT
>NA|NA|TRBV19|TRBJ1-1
CASSTRGQMNTEAFF
TGTGCCAGTAGTACCAGGGGACAAATGAACACTGAAGCTTTCTTT
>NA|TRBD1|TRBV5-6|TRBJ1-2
CASSGATGAYGYTF
TGTGCCAGCAGCGGAGCGACAGGGGCCTATGGCTACACCTTC
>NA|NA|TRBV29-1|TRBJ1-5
CSVGVGDSNQPQHF
TGCAGCGTTGGGGTAGGGGATAGCAATCAGCCCCAGCATTTT
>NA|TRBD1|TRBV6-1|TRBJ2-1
CASTRTGLVYEQFF
TGTGCCAGCACAAGGACAGGGTTGGTATATGAGCAGTTCTTC
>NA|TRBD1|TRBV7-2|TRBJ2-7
CASSPTRGTGYEQYF
TGTGCCAGCAGCCCTACCCGAGGGACAGGCTACGAGCAGTACTTC